Shown below are 6 T cell receptor beta chains from a single sample sequenced in a study of OX40 agonist ivuxolimab in advanced cancers. Only in-frame clones appear in the TCRdb table, and some are missing; sequencing was by immunoSEQ multiplex PCR. This sample has almost 65,000 clones, with 83% found just once. This material consisted of CD4+ or CD8+ T cells sorted from blood, taken in a trial of the OX40 agonist ivuxolimab. These receptor sequences come from an adult with an advanced solid tumor such as melanoma, head and neck, liver or kidney cancer.

The chain recombines TRBV9 with TRBJ2-3; 9 bases agree with TRBD2. CDR1 and CDR2 (germline): SGDLS, YYNGEE. CDR3 length: 18 amino acids. With 4 bases clipped from V and 1 base from J, the junction kept 13 bases outside the gene matches. The CDR3 nucleotides are TGTGCCAGCAGCCGTAAAAGCCGAATAGCGGGGGGCACAGATACGCAGTATTTT. Translation: CASSRKSRIAGGTDTQYF.

The table lists this clone with a count of one. The V and J genes are TRBV5-6 and TRBJ1-1; 8 nucleotides line up with TRBD1. After removal of 5 bases from V and 12 bases from J, the junction contained 12 bases not matched to a gene. Germline CDR1 reads SGHDT; CDR2 reads YYEEEE. This CDR3 contains 13 residues. The CDR3 DNA is TGTGCCAGCAGACCGTCACGTACAGGGGGAACTTTCTTT. This gives the protein CASRPSRTGGTFF.

The rearrangement joins TRBV9 to TRBJ2-1; D is perhaps TRBD1 (6 bases). Germline V CDR1 and CDR2: SGDLS, YYNGEE. With 4 bases removed from V and 4 bases from J, the gap between germline ends came to 15 bases. CDR3 length equals 15 residues. CDR3 sequence: CASSPSGGLYNEQFF. The DNA for the CDR3 is TGTGCCAGCAGCCCCAGTGGGGGCCTATACAATGAGCAGTTCTTC.

This chain connects TRBV5-6 to TRBJ1-5; possible D gene TRBD1, 6 bases. CDR1 and CDR2 from the germline V gene are SGHDT and YYEEEE. The CDR3 consists of 17 residues. The ends were cut back, 0 bases at V and 5 bases at J, with 18 bases in the middle. CDR3 nucleotides: TGTGCCAGCAGCTTGGGATTCGGGGACACCCACTATCAGCCCCAGCATTTT. Encoded protein: CASSLGFGDTHYQPQHF.

The CDR3: CAWTSGGLGYEQYF. CDR3 coding DNA: TGTGCCTGGACTTCCGGGGGGTTAGGTTACGAGCAGTACTTC. The V gene is TRBV30, the J gene TRBJ2-7; 7 bases fit TRBD2. Looked up from germline, CDR1 is GTSNPN and CDR2 is SVGIG (reference sequence). V dropped 4 bases and J dropped 4; count of bases not matched to a gene: 10. The CDR3 totals 14 residues.

This clone has a handful of counts. The chain employs TRBV6-5 and TRBJ1-1; 7 bases are a match to TRBD1. In germline, CDR1 is MNHEY, CDR2 SVGAGI. V lost 7 bases and J lost 4; bases outside the gene matches: 9. The CDR3 spans 14 residues. CDR3 sequence (DNA): TGTGCCAGCAATACGGGACAGCTGAGCACTGAAGCTTTCTTT. The encoded protein is CASNTGQLSTEAFF.